Sequencing of this T cell receptor (beta chain) was carried out in a study of shared clonotypes between healthy human individuals. TCRdb keeps only in-frame clones here, not all; method: immunoSEQ multiplex PCR. Seen here are under 2,500,000 clones, approximately 95% observed once, and the top ten hold roughly 0.13%. The V gene end was trimmed by 6 bases and the J gene end by 10 bases; junction bases not matched to a gene: 4. The CDR3 consists of 10 residues. The germline V gene encodes CDR1 DFQATT and CDR2 SNEGSKA (reference sequence). Material for sequencing was naive CD4+ T cells sorted from blood. Subset reported: CD45RA+ positively selected. This clonotype originated in a man aged 18 to 29 in good health. The chain recombines TRBV20-1 with TRBJ1-1; TRBD1 aligns across 8 bases. The CDR3 DNA reads TGCAGTGCCCGGACAGGGCTAGCTTTCTTT. Protein: CSARTGLAFF.